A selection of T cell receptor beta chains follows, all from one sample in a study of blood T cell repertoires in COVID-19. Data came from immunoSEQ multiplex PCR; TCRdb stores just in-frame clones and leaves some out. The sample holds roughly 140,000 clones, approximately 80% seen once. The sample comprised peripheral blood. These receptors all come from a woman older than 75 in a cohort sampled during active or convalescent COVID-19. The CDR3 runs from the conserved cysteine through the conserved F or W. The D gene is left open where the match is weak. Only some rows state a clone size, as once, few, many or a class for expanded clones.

TGTGCCAGCAGCTTAGGGGCTCAAAGTACTGAAGCTTTCTTT,CASSLGAQSTEAFF,TRBV7-9,.,.,TRBJ1-1
TGTGCCAGCAGTCGGGACAGGGCCCCACCCCTCCACTTT,CASSRDRAPPLHF,TRBV12-3/TRBV12-4,TRBD1,.,TRBJ1-6
TGTGCCATCAGTTGGACAGAGCGTAATTCACCCCTCCACTTT,CAISWTERNSPLHF,TRBV10-3,.,.,TRBJ1-6
TGCGCCAGCAGCAGGACTGTGAACACCGGGGAGCTGTTTTTT,CASSRTVNTGELFF,TRBV4-1,.,.,TRBJ2-2
TGTGCCAGCAGCCAGCAACGACAGGGGTCTAATGAAAAACTGTTTTTT,CASSQQRQGSNEKLFF,TRBV3-1/TRBV3-2,TRBD1,.,TRBJ1-4
TGTGCCAGCTCCCCCGGGACAGGGCTGGACTATGGCTACACCTTC,CASSPGTGLDYGYTF,TRBV18,TRBD1,.,TRBJ1-2
TGTGCCAGCTCCCCAGTGGGGGGGACTAATGAAAAACTGTTTTTT,CASSPVGGTNEKLFF,TRBV2,.,.,TRBJ1-4
TGTGCCAGCAGCCAAGATCTCGTTCGGGACAGGTCTCGTGGCTACACCTTC,CASSQDLVRDRSRGYTF,TRBV3-1/TRBV3-2,TRBD1,once,TRBJ1-2
TGTGCCAGCAGTGATCGCCCGGGGAGGGTGAACACTGAAGCTTTCTTT,CASSDRPGRVNTEAFF,TRBV6-1,.,once,TRBJ1-1
TGTGCCAGCAGCCAACAGACAGGGCAGAACACTGAAGCTTTCTTT,CASSQQTGQNTEAFF,TRBV5-4,TRBD1,.,TRBJ1-1